Listed below are T cell receptor beta chains from one sample, sequenced in a study of T cell responses to AZD1222 COVID-19 vaccine. Assay used: immunoSEQ multiplex PCR; TCRdb lists only in-frame clones, some missing. The profile shows 150,000 to 200,000 clones, 88% of them singletons. The material was peripheral blood, obtained 28 days after the second AZD1222 dose. The source of these receptors is an adult who received the AZD1222 COVID-19 vaccine. Each CDR3 is given with its conserved first and last residue. The D gene is left open where the match is weak. Rows give clone size only sometimes, using once, few, many, or a class for an expanded clone.

J gene,D gene,V gene,clone size,CDR3 protein,CDR3 DNA
TRBJ2-7,NA,TRBV27,NA,CASIPGDRNEQYF,TGTGCCAGCATACCGGGGGATAGAAACGAGCAGTACTTC
TRBJ1-2,NA,TRBV4-2,NA,CASSQDSGVGLRNPNYGYTF,TGTGCCAGCAGCCAAGACTCGGGGGTTGGGTTGAGGAACCCTAACTATGGCTACACCTTC
TRBJ1-1,TRBD1,TRBV5-1,once,CASSSTGTGAEGTEAFF,TGCGCCAGCAGTTCGACCGGGACAGGGGCGGAAGGGACTGAAGCTTTCTTT
TRBJ2-3,TRBD2,TRBV2,NA,CASSDGTSGPRGADTQYF,TGTGCCAGCAGTGATGGGACTAGCGGGCCCCGGGGTGCAGATACGCAGTATTTT
TRBJ2-3,NA,TRBV7-9,NA,CASSHGQSLDTQYF,TGTGCCAGCAGCCACGGACAGTCCCTGGATACGCAGTATTTT
TRBJ1-2,NA,TRBV7-9,NA,CASSLAGQAYGYTF,TGTGCCAGCAGCTTAGCGGGTCAGGCGTATGGCTACACCTTC
TRBJ1-4,NA,TRBV12-3/TRBV12-4,NA,CASSLTFGEKLFF,TGTGCCAGCAGTTTAACGTTCGGTGAAAAACTGTTTTTT
TRBJ1-1,NA,TRBV6-4,NA,CASSAHPGNTEAFF,TGTGCCAGCAGTGCCCACCCGGGGAACACTGAAGCTTTCTTT
TRBJ2-3,TRBD2,TRBV14,once,CASSLISGGLTDTQYF,TGTGCCAGCAGCTTAATTAGCGGGGGGCTCACAGATACGCAGTATTTT
TRBJ2-1,TRBD2,TRBV7-2,once,CASSLEWASGNEQFF,TGTGCCAGCAGCTTAGAGTGGGCTAGCGGGAATGAGCAGTTCTTC
TRBJ1-2,NA,TRBV28,NA,CASSFRGSPNYGYTF,TGTGCCAGCAGTTTTAGGGGGAGTCCCAACTATGGCTACACCTTC
TRBJ1-2,NA,TRBV7-2,NA,CASSSSRDVIAYGYTF,TGTGCCAGCAGCTCATCTCGGGACGTAATAGCCTATGGCTACACCTTC
TRBJ1-5,NA,TRBV24-1,NA,CATSDQGQDQPQHF,TGTGCCACCAGCGACCAGGGGCAGGATCAGCCCCAGCATTTT
TRBJ2-7,NA,TRBV19,NA,CASSIGQGATYEQYF,TGTGCCAGTAGTATAGGTCAGGGAGCTACCTACGAGCAGTACTTC
TRBJ2-7,NA,TRBV11-2,NA,CASSPGRSIYEQYF,TGTGCCAGCAGCCCTGGTAGGAGCATCTACGAGCAGTACTTC
TRBJ1-2,NA,TRBV3-1/TRBV3-2,NA,CASSQPQGYGYTF,TGTGCCAGCAGCCAACCACAGGGTTATGGCTACACCTTC
TRBJ2-5,NA,TRBV11-2,NA,CASSPGHSGWVRETQYF,TGTGCCAGCAGCCCGGGGCATTCCGGTTGGGTGAGAGAGACCCAGTACTTC
TRBJ2-7,TRBD1,TRBV30,NA,CALATGSSYEQYF,TGTGCCTTGGCGACAGGGTCCTCCTACGAGCAGTACTTC
TRBJ1-3,NA,TRBV27,NA,CASSLSPSNTIYF,TGTGCCAGCAGTTTAAGTCCCTCCAACACCATATATTTT
TRBJ1-4,NA,TRBV6-5,NA,CASSNAQGINEKLFF,TGTGCCAGCAGTAACGCCCAGGGGATAAATGAAAAACTGTTTTTT
TRBJ1-1,NA,TRBV11-2,NA,CASSYPSREAFF,TGTGCCAGCAGCTATCCCTCTAGAGAAGCTTTCTTT
TRBJ2-2,TRBD1,TRBV6-5,NA,CASRPPGQTGELFF,TGTGCCAGCAGGCCACCGGGACAGACCGGGGAGCTGTTTTTT
TRBJ2-2,NA,TRBV15,NA,CATSRDLRQVDTGELFF,TGTGCCACCAGCAGAGATCTGAGACAGGTAGACACCGGGGAGCTGTTTTTT
TRBJ1-1,NA,TRBV4-1,NA,CASSPGFGAEAFF,TGCGCCAGCAGCCCAGGGTTTGGGGCTGAAGCTTTCTTT
TRBJ2-7,NA,TRBV5-1,NA,CASSLGTVTYEQYF,TGCGCCAGCAGCTTGGGGACAGTTACCTACGAGCAGTACTTC
TRBJ1-2,TRBD1,TRBV10-3,NA,CAISWGDRASYGYTF,TGTGCCATCAGTTGGGGGGACAGGGCCAGCTATGGCTACACCTTC
TRBJ2-7,NA,TRBV6-2/TRBV6-3,NA,CASSYTSRGREQYF,TGTGCCAGCAGTTACACCTCTAGGGGTCGCGAGCAGTACTTC
TRBJ2-5,NA,TRBV5-1,NA,CASSLQDLGETQYF,TGCGCCAGCAGCCTCCAGGATCTCGGGGAGACCCAGTACTTC
TRBJ1-5,TRBD1,TRBV6-5,NA,CASSLTGDGNQPQHF,TGTGCCAGCAGCCTGACAGGGGACGGCAATCAGCCCCAGCATTTT
TRBJ1-4,NA,TRBV5-3,NA,CAGDPPGDEKLFF,TGTGCCGGAGATCCGCCGGGAGACGAAAAACTGTTTTTT
TRBJ1-1,TRBD1,TRBV6-5,NA,CASMTNRQGHEAFF,TGTGCCAGCATGACAAATCGACAGGGGCATGAAGCTTTCTTT
TRBJ2-4,NA,TRBV4-2,NA,CASSQERWGAKNIQYF,TGTGCCAGCAGCCAAGAAAGGTGGGGAGCCAAAAACATTCAGTACTTC
TRBJ1-5,NA,TRBV12-3/TRBV12-4,NA,CASSSQNQPQHF,TGTGCCAGCAGTTCACAAAATCAGCCCCAGCATTTT
TRBJ1-5,TRBD1,TRBV28,NA,CASSLLKGAGQPQHF,TGTGCCAGCAGTTTATTAAAGGGGGCCGGCCAGCCCCAGCATTTT
TRBJ1-1,NA,TRBV5-1,NA,CASSLVGMSEAFF,TGCGCCAGCAGCTTAGTAGGTATGAGTGAAGCTTTCTTT
TRBJ2-3,NA,TRBV4-2,few,CASSQDLADTQYF,TGTGCCAGCAGCCAAGATCTGGCAGATACGCAGTATTTT
TRBJ1-6,TRBD1,TRBV30,NA,CAWSSGGSSYNSPLHF,TGTGCCTGGAGTTCAGGGGGGAGCTCCTATAATTCACCCCTCCACTTT
TRBJ1-6,TRBD1,TRBV7-9,NA,CASSLAFGTGDNSPLHF,TGTGCCAGCAGCTTAGCGTTTGGGACAGGGGATAATTCACCCCTCCACTTT
TRBJ2-1,NA,TRBV6-5,NA,CASRPRGSVGEQFF,TGTGCCAGCAGGCCCCGTGGGTCGGTGGGTGAGCAGTTCTTC
TRBJ2-1,TRBD2,TRBV11-3,NA,CASSHRGSGWDYNEQFF,TGTGCCAGCAGCCATCGGGGTAGCGGGTGGGATTACAATGAGCAGTTCTTC
TRBJ2-5,NA,TRBV5-8,NA,CASSLEGGGLQETQYF,TGTGCCAGCAGCCTAGAAGGAGGGGGCCTCCAAGAGACCCAGTACTTC
TRBJ1-2,TRBD1,TRBV4-1,NA,CASRHGTGVSRMRGYTF,TGCGCCAGCAGACACGGGACAGGGGTATCACGGATGCGGGGCTACACCTTC
TRBJ1-1,NA,TRBV7-8,NA,CASSSTGNEAFF,TGTGCCAGCAGCTCGACAGGCAATGAAGCTTTCTTT
TRBJ1-6,NA,TRBV12-5,NA,CASGLPGSSYNSPLHF,TGTGCTAGTGGTTTACCGGGGAGCTCCTATAATTCACCCCTCCACTTT
TRBJ2-7,TRBD1,TRBV6-5,NA,CASSYSETGPYEQYF,TGTGCCAGCAGTTACTCGGAGACAGGGCCCTACGAGCAGTACTTC
TRBJ2-7,NA,TRBV5-1,NA,CASSLDLGEQYF,TGCGCCAGCAGCTTGGATCTAGGGGAGCAGTACTTC
TRBJ2-5,NA,TRBV5-4,NA,CASSLAGTETQYF,TGTGCCAGCAGCTTGGCCGGGACAGAGACCCAGTACTTC
TRBJ1-2,TRBD1,TRBV7-9,few,CASSLFDGQERRYTF,TGTGCCAGCAGCTTATTCGATGGACAGGAGAGACGCTACACCTTC
TRBJ1-3,TRBD1,TRBV6-5,NA,CASSKGQGVGNTIYF,TGTGCCAGCAGTAAGGGACAGGGGGTCGGAAACACCATATATTTT
TRBJ1-6,TRBD1,TRBV9,NA,CASSVEGAADSPLHF,TGTGCCAGCAGCGTAGAGGGGGCTGCCGATTCACCCCTCCACTTT
TRBJ2-3,NA,TRBV19,NA,CASKLGTQSTDTQYF,TGTGCCAGTAAGCTGGGGACCCAAAGCACAGATACGCAGTATTTT
TRBJ1-3,NA,TRBV28,few,CASRETGTLHF,TGTGCCAGCCGAGAGACTGGGACTCTGCATTTT
TRBJ1-1,NA,TRBV6-5,NA,CASSMTENTEAFF,TGTGCCAGCAGTATGACAGAGAACACTGAAGCTTTCTTT
TRBJ2-4,TRBD2,TRBV19,NA,CASSTQRQRGINIQYF,TGTGCCAGTAGTACCCAACGGCAGCGGGGCATAAACATTCAGTACTTC